This T cell receptor (beta chain) originates from a study of CD8+ T cells in alopecia areata. Investigators isolated RNA and reverse transcribed it into cDNA to act as the sequencing template. The repertoire was sequenced with immunoSEQ multiplex PCR; TCRdb's copy has only in-frame clones and lacks some. Here the sample spans 80,000 to 100,000 clones, over 40% being singletons. In germline, CDR1 is MDHEN, CDR2 SYDVKM. The CDR3 consists of 15 residues. The V end lost 6 bases, the J end lost 0 bases, and 9 bases lay between the germline ends. Those with alopecia areata gave lesional scalp punch biopsies and peripheral blood. T lymphocytes (CD4+ and CD8+) were sorted from PBMCs. Study-wide results and caveats: Affected lesional scalp, above all in alopecia totalis/universalis, was more clonal than normal scalp.

About this clone itself: Antigen unknown.

This chain uses TRBV28 with TRBJ2-6; D not certain. The specimen sequenced was CD4+ T cells sorted from blood. The receptor's source is a human donor with alopecia areata. The CDR3 nucleotides read TGTGCCAGCAGCCGTTTTAACTCTGGGGCCAACGTCCTGACTTTC. This sequence encodes CASSRFNSGANVLTF.